Each of the 2 T cell receptor beta chains below was sequenced from the same sample in a study of PD-1 blockade in mismatch repair-deficient tumors. The method was immunoSEQ multiplex PCR; TCRdb's version includes in-frame clones alone and lacks a portion of them. Altogether some 120,000 clones are present, about nine tenths being singletons, with the ten largest covering 10% to 15%. Here the sequenced sample was peripheral blood, taken 70 to 72 weeks after starting pembrolizumab. Source of these receptors: an adult with mismatch repair-deficient cancer.

The gene calls are TRBV18 and TRBJ2-5; D gene ambiguous. The germline V gene encodes CDR1 KGHSH and CDR2 LQKENI. CDR3 length: 14 amino acids. Between the trimmed V and J ends, which lost 0 bases and 1 base, there was a span of 6 bases. The CDR3 sequence is CASSPPSAQETQYF. The CDR3 region has the DNA TGTGCCAGCTCACCACCGAGTGCCCAAGAGACCCAGTACTTC.

The V call is TRBV5-1, the J call TRBJ1-2; a possible D gene is TRBD1 (6 bases). The V gene lost 4 bases and the J gene lost 5 bases, with 12 bases spanning the gap. The CDR3 extends over 13 amino acids. Germline V lookup: CDR1 SGHRS, CDR2 YFSETQ. The CDR3 DNA reads as TGCGCCAGCAGCCCTGGACAGATTTATGGCTACACCTTC. Translation gives CASSPGQIYGYTF.